This is a list of T cell receptor beta chains from one sample in a study of T-cell reconstitution after alpha-beta-depleted transplantation in children. MiXCR, run by TCRdb on the PCR reads, gives a single entry per CDR3 protein. The sample has around 96,000 distinct CDR3 sequences; about 12% are singletons. This sample comprised PBMCs from the stem cell graft donor, obtained from the stem cell graft. All receptors come from a human donor who donated a stem cell graft to a child with inherited bone marrow failure. Each CDR3 is given with its conserved first and last residue. Each record gives: J gene, CDR3 length, V gene, CDR3 protein.

J gene: TRBJ2-3; CDR3 length: 13; V gene: TRBV7-9; CDR3 protein: CASSPSDAYTQYF
J gene: TRBJ1-4; CDR3 length: 13; V gene: TRBV18; CDR3 protein: CASSPGQTEKLFF
J gene: TRBJ1-5; CDR3 length: 12; V gene: TRBV20-1; CDR3 protein: CSARRQNQPQHF
J gene: TRBJ2-2; CDR3 length: 15; V gene: TRBV11-2; CDR3 protein: CASSLTQGSTGELFF
J gene: TRBJ1-4; CDR3 length: 14; V gene: TRBV20-1; CDR3 protein: CSAGEGTPNEKLFF
J gene: TRBJ1-1; CDR3 length: 15; V gene: TRBV7-2; CDR3 protein: CASSPGQGLFTEAFF
J gene: TRBJ1-3; CDR3 length: 18; V gene: TRBV12-3/TRBV12-4; CDR3 protein: CASSLRVGELGFGNTIYF
J gene: TRBJ2-7; CDR3 length: 18; V gene: TRBV5-1; CDR3 protein: CASSLDGTGTSGSKEQYF
J gene: TRBJ1-5; CDR3 length: 16; V gene: TRBV28; CDR3 protein: CASTTGGTGSNQPQHF
J gene: TRBJ2-7; CDR3 length: 15; V gene: TRBV28; CDR3 protein: CASSLIGTGDYEQYF
J gene: TRBJ2-7; CDR3 length: 14; V gene: TRBV7-2; CDR3 protein: CPSSRQGSFVEQYF
J gene: TRBJ2-3; CDR3 length: 15; V gene: TRBV4-2; CDR3 protein: CASQDQASGTDTQYF
J gene: TRBJ2-2; CDR3 length: 13; V gene: TRBV7-7; CDR3 protein: CASSLGDTGELFF
J gene: TRBJ2-5; CDR3 length: 14; V gene: TRBV20-1; CDR3 protein: CSARGGGLQETQYF
J gene: TRBJ1-1; CDR3 length: 14; V gene: TRBV5-1; CDR3 protein: CASSLNSGRTEAFF
J gene: TRBJ2-5; CDR3 length: 15; V gene: TRBV4-3; CDR3 protein: CASSQETGGPETQYF
J gene: TRBJ2-7; CDR3 length: 19; V gene: TRBV12-3/TRBV12-4; CDR3 protein: CASCLGGGRLAGFLGAQYF
J gene: TRBJ2-1; CDR3 length: 13; V gene: TRBV12-3/TRBV12-4; CDR3 protein: CASSLTLYNEQFF
J gene: TRBJ2-1; CDR3 length: 15; V gene: TRBV7-2; CDR3 protein: CASSFGTGGMNEQFF
J gene: TRBJ2-3; CDR3 length: 15; V gene: TRBV5-1; CDR3 protein: CASGSGTGGTDTQYF
J gene: TRBJ2-2; CDR3 length: 15; V gene: TRBV11-3; CDR3 protein: CASSLRGGNTGELFF
J gene: TRBJ1-2; CDR3 length: 14; V gene: TRBV27; CDR3 protein: CASSFGGEFGGYTF
J gene: TRBJ2-3; CDR3 length: 17; V gene: TRBV20-1; CDR3 protein: CSARDLPLTSGSDTQYF
J gene: TRBJ2-7; CDR3 length: 14; V gene: TRBV15; CDR3 protein: CATSSAGTVPAEYF
J gene: TRBJ2-7; CDR3 length: 15; V gene: TRBV20-1; CDR3 protein: CSARDWTNDLYEQYF
J gene: TRBJ2-1; CDR3 length: 14; V gene: TRBV20-1; CDR3 protein: CSAKGGRVDNEQFF
J gene: TRBJ1-5; CDR3 length: 12; V gene: TRBV20-1; CDR3 protein: CRGRLGYQPQHF
J gene: TRBJ2-2; CDR3 length: 18; V gene: TRBV6-2/TRBV6-3; CDR3 protein: CASSRWDRGTPNTGELFF
J gene: TRBJ2-3; CDR3 length: 15; V gene: TRBV20-1; CDR3 protein: CSALRVQGAGDTQYF
J gene: TRBJ2-3; CDR3 length: 14; V gene: TRBV20-1; CDR3 protein: CSARGGLGSDTQYF
J gene: TRBJ2-5; CDR3 length: 15; V gene: TRBV4-3; CDR3 protein: CASSQAGRGGETQYF
J gene: TRBJ2-1; CDR3 length: 15; V gene: TRBV5-5; CDR3 protein: CASSFSGSIDNEQFF
J gene: TRBJ1-1; CDR3 length: 15; V gene: TRBV20-1; CDR3 protein: CSARHRDRVGTEAFF
J gene: TRBJ1-2; CDR3 length: 15; V gene: TRBV14; CDR3 protein: CASSQRDGNTHGYTF
J gene: TRBJ1-6; CDR3 length: 16; V gene: TRBV7-9; CDR3 protein: CASSSRQGAYNSPLHF
J gene: TRBJ2-1; CDR3 length: 16; V gene: TRBV9; CDR3 protein: CASSVAGRDWSDEQFF
J gene: TRBJ2-3; CDR3 length: 18; V gene: TRBV29-1; CDR3 protein: CSVRSTQGGPDRADTQYF